The rows below give T cell receptor beta chains drawn from one sample of a study of early T cells in non-severe SARS-CoV-2 infection. TCRdb re-derived calls from the 5' RACE reads in MiXCR, one entry per CDR3 protein. The sample has 70,000 to 85,000 distinct CDR3 sequences, roughly an eighth seen once; the top ten hold about 4.2%. The source material was whole blood. The receptors derive from an adult who was a healthcare worker with PCR-confirmed SARS-CoV-2 infection or an uninfected control (not recorded which). Each CDR3 is given with its conserved first and last residue. A D gene is named only where the DNA matches it firmly. Some rows mark clone size as missing; the rest say once, few, many or name a class of expanded clone.

cdr3_aa	cdr3_nt	d_call	v_call	j_call	clone_size
CASSPQLLAKNIQYF	TGTGCCAGCAGTCCCCAGTTGTTGGCCAAAAACATTCAGTACTTC	NA	TRBV28	TRBJ2-4	NA
CASSRGTSASYNEQFF	TGTGCCAGCAGCCGAGGAACTAGCGCCTCCTACAATGAGCAGTTCTTC	TRBD2	TRBV7-3	TRBJ2-1	few
CASSDTGLLGYEQYF	TGTGCCAGCAGTGATACCGGGCTCCTCGGCTACGAGCAGTACTTC	NA	TRBV28	TRBJ2-7	NA
CASGDRGFGYTF	TGTGCCAGCGGGGACAGGGGCTTCGGCTACACCTTC	TRBD1	TRBV2	TRBJ1-2	many
CASSLLGLAGENEQYF	TGTGCCAGCAGCTTGCTCGGACTAGCGGGAGAGAACGAGCAGTACTTC	TRBD2	TRBV7-2	TRBJ2-7	many
CASSLGGPFYNEQFF	TGTGCCAGCAGCTTAGGAGGGCCCTTCTACAATGAGCAGTTCTTC	NA	TRBV7-2	TRBJ2-1	few
CASSFTGGETQYF	TGTGCCAGCAGCTTTACAGGGGGAGAGACCCAGTACTTC	TRBD1	TRBV7-9	TRBJ2-5	many
CASSPKRRLAGRPDTQYF	TGTGCCAGCAGCCCTAAGCGGAGACTAGCGGGACGCCCAGATACGCAGTATTTT	TRBD2	TRBV7-9	TRBJ2-3	many
CASSPLPGTDEKLFF	TGTGCCAGCAGCCCGCTCCCCGGGACAGACGAAAAACTGTTTTTT	TRBD1	TRBV5-5	TRBJ1-4	few
CATSDPEDTGELFF	TGTGCCACCAGTGATCCGGAGGACACCGGGGAGCTGTTTTTT	NA	TRBV24-1	TRBJ2-2	NA
CASSPRLDGGIPFF	TGTGCCAGCTCACCAAGGCTCGATGGCGGAATCCCTTTCTTT	NA	TRBV18	TRBJ1-1	few
CSAREVAGPHEQYF	TGCAGTGCTAGAGAGGTTGCGGGTCCGCACGAGCAGTACTTC	NA	TRBV20-1	TRBJ2-7	NA
CASSEFGGSYNEQFF	TGTGCCAGCAGTGAATTTGGGGGCAGCTACAATGAGCAGTTCTTC	NA	TRBV6-1	TRBJ2-1	few
CASSFNGVGRPAFF	TGTGCCAGCAGTTTTAATGGGGTCGGCCGGCCCGCTTTCTTT	NA	TRBV28	TRBJ1-1	many
CASSLPSGLAGGRYNEQFF	TGTGCCAGCAGCTTACCCTCTGGACTAGCGGGAGGCCGGTACAATGAGCAGTTCTTC	TRBD2	TRBV13	TRBJ2-1	NA
CASSLPGTEQFF	TGTGCCAGCAGCTTGCCCGGGACCGAGCAGTTCTTC	NA	TRBV7-3	TRBJ2-1	many
CASSQDRGQLYEQYF	TGTGCCAGCTCTCAGGACAGGGGGCAACTCTACGAGCAGTACTTC	TRBD1	TRBV18	TRBJ2-7	few
CASSEEGETQYF	TGTGCCAGCAGCGAGGAGGGAGAGACCCAGTACTTC	NA	TRBV9	TRBJ2-5	few
CASSLSRLAWTEAFF	TGTGCCAGCAGTTTATCCCGGCTTGCTTGGACTGAAGCTTTCTTT	NA	TRBV27	TRBJ1-1	NA
CASSQDSHTDTQYF	TGTGCCAGCAGCCAAGATTCGCACACAGATACGCAGTATTTT	NA	TRBV3-1	TRBJ2-3	many
CSARVSGGYTF	TGCAGTGCTAGAGTGTCTGGGGGCTACACCTTC	NA	TRBV20-1	TRBJ1-2	few
CASSIDRAESGANVLTF	TGTGCCAGTAGTATAGATCGAGCGGAGTCTGGGGCCAACGTCCTGACTTTC	NA	TRBV19	TRBJ2-6	many
CASSLESGIRRNEQFF	TGTGCCAGCAGCCTCGAAAGCGGGATAAGGCGCAATGAGCAGTTCTTC	TRBD2	TRBV14	TRBJ2-1	many
CASSLDLVGADETQYF	TGTGCCAGCAGCTTAGATCTAGTGGGAGCAGATGAGACCCAGTACTTC	NA	TRBV13	TRBJ2-5	NA
CASTRGGQETQYF	TGCGCCAGCACACGCGGGGGCCAAGAGACCCAGTACTTC	TRBD2	TRBV5-1	TRBJ2-5	NA
CAWSPENTEAFF	TGTGCCTGGAGTCCTGAGAACACTGAAGCTTTCTTT	NA	TRBV30	TRBJ1-1	many
CASSPIRSANTEAFF	TGTGCCAGCAGCCCTATAAGGTCAGCGAACACTGAAGCTTTCTTT	NA	TRBV7-9	TRBJ1-1	many
CASPRDGEQYF	TGCGCCAGCCCCCGCGATGGCGAGCAGTACTTC	NA	TRBV5-1	TRBJ2-7	many
CASSTGTGAEKLFF	TGTGCCAGCAGTACCGGGACAGGGGCGGAAAAACTGTTTTTT	TRBD1	TRBV2	TRBJ1-4	NA
CASSTGQIPILNTEAFF	TGTGCCAGCAGCACGGGACAGATACCCATACTGAACACTGAAGCTTTCTTT	TRBD1	TRBV7-9	TRBJ1-1	NA
CASSPSTTSYRTQYF	TGTGCCAGCTCACCATCGACTACCTCCTATCGGACCCAGTACTTC	NA	TRBV18	TRBJ2-5	many
CASRLGTGNQETQYF	TGCGCCAGCAGACTCGGGACAGGAAATCAAGAGACCCAGTACTTC	TRBD1	TRBV5-1	TRBJ2-5	many
CSARTLGNSPLHF	TGCAGTGCTAGGACGTTGGGTAATTCACCCCTCCACTTT	NA	TRBV20-1	TRBJ1-6	few
CSAGKSPPDTQYF	TGCAGCGCAGGGAAATCTCCGCCAGATACGCAGTATTTT	NA	TRBV29-1	TRBJ2-3	many
CASSGLAGESYYNEQFF	TGTGCCAGCTCCGGACTAGCGGGAGAATCGTACTACAATGAGCAGTTCTTC	TRBD2	TRBV6-2/TRBV6-3	TRBJ2-1	NA
CSARPPWGRLTDTQYF	TGCAGTGCTAGACCGCCTTGGGGAAGGCTCACAGATACGCAGTATTTT	NA	TRBV20-1	TRBJ2-3	many
CAISGASATGTQYF	TGTGCCATCAGTGGGGCTAGCGCCACCGGGACCCAGTACTTC	NA	TRBV10-3	TRBJ2-5	few
CASSPKLAGNTDTQYF	TGTGCCAGCAGCCCTAAACTAGCGGGGAATACAGATACGCAGTATTTT	TRBD2	TRBV7-3	TRBJ2-3	NA
CASSIGTSGYNEQFF	TGTGCCAGTAGTATAGGGACTAGCGGTTACAATGAGCAGTTCTTC	TRBD2	TRBV19	TRBJ2-1	many
CSVPSGPSTDTQYF	TGCAGCGTGCCTAGCGGACCTAGCACAGATACGCAGTATTTT	TRBD2	TRBV29-1	TRBJ2-3	NA
CASWAGELFF	TGTGCCAGCTGGGCCGGGGAGCTGTTTTTT	NA	TRBV12-3/TRBV12-4	TRBJ2-2	many
CASSFLVADTQYF	TGTGCCAGCAGCTTCCTGGTGGCAGATACGCAGTATTTT	NA	TRBV5-4	TRBJ2-3	few
CASSQIQGAGAEAFF	TGTGCCAGCAGCCAAATACAGGGGGCAGGGGCTGAAGCTTTCTTT	TRBD1	TRBV3-1	TRBJ1-1	NA
CASSPKQYLNYGYTF	TGTGCCAGCTCACCCAAACAGTACCTAAACTATGGCTACACCTTC	NA	TRBV18	TRBJ1-2	many
CSADLDNEQFF	TGCAGTGCTGACCTGGACAATGAGCAGTTCTTC	NA	TRBV20-1	TRBJ2-1	NA
CASSLGTGLSSYNSPLHF	TGTGCCAGCAGTTTGGGGACAGGCTTGAGCTCCTATAATTCACCCCTCCACTTT	TRBD1	TRBV28	TRBJ1-6	many
CASRPRGTAAPYEQYF	TGTGCCAGCAGACCGCGCGGAACAGCCGCTCCCTACGAGCAGTACTTC	NA	TRBV27	TRBJ2-7	many
CAWGSNTEAFF	TGTGCCTGGGGGTCGAACACTGAAGCTTTCTTT	NA	TRBV30	TRBJ1-1	few